These 3 T cell receptor beta chains originate from one sample sequenced in a study of blood T cell repertoires in COVID-19 (dated by TCRdb to 2018 to 2021). Receptor libraries were prepared by the immunoSEQ multiplex PCR assay. Sourced from immuneACCESS, this table was stored by TCRdb with only in-frame sequences that have V and J called. A share of the clones is absent; for the studies checked, an unresolved V gene accounts for under half, and the remainder has no known explanation. The sample table holds some 220,000 clones, of which roughly nine tenths were seen once. 12% of the sample rests with the top ten. The sample taken for sequencing was peripheral blood. The receptors were sampled from a woman between 18 and 29 years old who had recovered from COVID-19.

The chain couples TRBV19 to TRBJ1-1, with D hard to call. Germline V gene lookup returns CDR1 LNHDA and CDR2 SQIVND (reference sequence). V was trimmed by 5 bases and J by 1 base, leaving 8 bases between them. This CDR3 is built from 13 residues. CDR3 DNA: TGTGCCAGTAGTGTTTGGCAGAACACTGAAGCTTTCTTT. Translating it yields CASSVWQNTEAFF.

The chain has TRBV5-4 and TRBJ1-2; no definite D call. The V gene lost 0 bases and the J gene lost 3 bases, with 9 bases spanning the gap. There are 14 residues in the CDR3. Looked up from germline, CDR1 is SGHNT and CDR2 is YYREEE (reference sequence). In DNA, the CDR3 is TGTGCCAGCAGCTTGGTGGCGGATTACTATGGCTACACCTTC. Protein sequence: CASSLVADYYGYTF.

This chain links TRBV27 with TRBJ2-1; the D gene is possibly TRBD2 (6 bases). V lost 5 bases, J lost 12 bases, and 14 bases lay in between. The CDR3 sequence is 12 residues long. Germline V gene lookup returns CDR1 MNHEY and CDR2 SMNVEV (reference sequence). The CDR3 here is CASSPEIGGQFF. The CDR3 DNA reads as TGTGCCAGCAGTCCGGAAATCGGGGGGCAGTTCTTC.